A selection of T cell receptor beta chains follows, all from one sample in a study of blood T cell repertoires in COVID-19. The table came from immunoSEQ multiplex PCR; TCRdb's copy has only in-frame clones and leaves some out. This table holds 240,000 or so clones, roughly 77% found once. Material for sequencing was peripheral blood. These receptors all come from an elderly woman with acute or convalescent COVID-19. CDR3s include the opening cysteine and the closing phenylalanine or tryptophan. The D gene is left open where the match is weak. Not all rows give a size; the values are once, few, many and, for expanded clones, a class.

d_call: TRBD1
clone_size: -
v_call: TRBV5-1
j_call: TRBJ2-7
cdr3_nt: TGCGCCAGCAGCTTGGAGGGACAGTTAAGCTACGAGCAGTACTTC
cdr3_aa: CASSLEGQLSYEQYF

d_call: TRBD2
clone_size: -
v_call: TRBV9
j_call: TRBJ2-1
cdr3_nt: TGTGCCAGCAGCACTAGCGGGGGCGAGCAGTTCTTC
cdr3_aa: CASSTSGGEQFF

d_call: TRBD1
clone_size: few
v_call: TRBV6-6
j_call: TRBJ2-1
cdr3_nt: TGTGCCAGTAGACGGGGACAGGGGGCGAATGAGCAGTTCTTC
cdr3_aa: CASRRGQGANEQFF

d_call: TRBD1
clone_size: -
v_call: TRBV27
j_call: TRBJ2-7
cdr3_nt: TGTGCCAGCAGTTTCCGCAGGACAGGCGACTCCTACGAGCAGTACTTC
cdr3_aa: CASSFRRTGDSYEQYF

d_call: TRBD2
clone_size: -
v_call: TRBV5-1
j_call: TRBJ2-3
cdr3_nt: TGCGCCAGCAGTCGGGACTACCAATCCACAGATACGCAGTATTTT
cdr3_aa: CASSRDYQSTDTQYF

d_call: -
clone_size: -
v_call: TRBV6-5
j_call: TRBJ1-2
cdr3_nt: TGTGCCAGCAGATTAGGAGGGGCTAACTATGGCTACACCTTC
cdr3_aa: CASRLGGANYGYTF

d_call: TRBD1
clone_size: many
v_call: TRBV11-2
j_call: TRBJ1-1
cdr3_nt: TGTGCCAGCAGCCCAAGGACAGGGCCGAACACTGAAGCTTTCTTT
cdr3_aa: CASSPRTGPNTEAFF

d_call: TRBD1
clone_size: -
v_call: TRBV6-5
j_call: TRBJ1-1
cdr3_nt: TGTGCCAGCAGTTACCAACACGGACAGGTAGGGGCTTTCTTT
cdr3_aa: CASSYQHGQVGAFF

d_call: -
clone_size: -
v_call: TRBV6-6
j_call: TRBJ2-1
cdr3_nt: TGTGCCAGCAGTTATGGGACTGAACCTAATGAGCAGTTCTTC
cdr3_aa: CASSYGTEPNEQFF

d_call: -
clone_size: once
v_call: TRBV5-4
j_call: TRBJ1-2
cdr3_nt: TGTGCCAGCAGCTTGGGAGCGTACAGGGCTTCGAACGCTGGCTACACCTTC
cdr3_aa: CASSLGAYRASNAGYTF

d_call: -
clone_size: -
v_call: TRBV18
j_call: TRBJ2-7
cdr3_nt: TGTGCCAGCTCACCGACCTTCGAGCCGACTACCTACGAGCAGTACTTC
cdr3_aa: CASSPTFEPTTYEQYF

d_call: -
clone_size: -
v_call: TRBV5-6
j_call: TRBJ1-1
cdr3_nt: TGTGCCAGCACCGAAATCAACAGGAACACTGAAGCTTTCTTT
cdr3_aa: CASTEINRNTEAFF

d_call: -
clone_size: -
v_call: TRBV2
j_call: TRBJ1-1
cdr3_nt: TGTGCCACCCGAGGGGGGGCGGGCACTGAAGCTTTCTTT
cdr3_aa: CATRGGAGTEAFF

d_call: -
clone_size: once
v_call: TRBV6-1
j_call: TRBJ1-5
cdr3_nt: TGTGCCAGCAGTGAAGTGGGCGCGGGACAGCCCCAGCATTTT
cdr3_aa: CASSEVGAGQPQHF

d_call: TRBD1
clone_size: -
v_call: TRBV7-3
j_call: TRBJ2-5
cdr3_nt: TGTGCCAGCAGCTTAACCAACGGACAGGGGGAGACCCAGTACTTC
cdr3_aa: CASSLTNGQGETQYF

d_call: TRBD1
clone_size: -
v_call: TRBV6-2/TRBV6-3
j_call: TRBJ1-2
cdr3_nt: TGTGCCAGCAGTCCCGGACAGGGGGCGTACTATGGCTACACCTTC
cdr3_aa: CASSPGQGAYYGYTF

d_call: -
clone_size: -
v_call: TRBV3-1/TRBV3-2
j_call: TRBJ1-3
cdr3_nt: TGTGCCAGCAGCCGACAGTCATCCTCTGGAAACACCATATATTTT
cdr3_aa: CASSRQSSSGNTIYF

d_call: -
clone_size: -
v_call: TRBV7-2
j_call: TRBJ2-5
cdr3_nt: TGTGCCAGCAGCTTCCTCGCCTTGACTAGGGGTGAGACCCAGTACTTC
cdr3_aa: CASSFLALTRGETQYF

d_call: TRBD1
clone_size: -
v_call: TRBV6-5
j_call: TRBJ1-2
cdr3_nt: TGTGCCAGCAGTCAGGGGGCGTTTGGCTACACCTTC
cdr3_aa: CASSQGAFGYTF

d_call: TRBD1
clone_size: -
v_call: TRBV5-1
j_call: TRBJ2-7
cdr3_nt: TGCGCCAGCAGCACCGGGACAGGAAACCGCGAGCAGTACTTC
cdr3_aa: CASSTGTGNREQYF

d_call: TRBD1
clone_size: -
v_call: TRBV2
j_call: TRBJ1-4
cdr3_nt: TGTGCCAGCAGCAAGGGTACAGGGGATGAAAAACTGTTTTTT
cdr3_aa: CASSKGTGDEKLFF

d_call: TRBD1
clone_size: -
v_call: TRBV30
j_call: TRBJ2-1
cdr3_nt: TGTGCCTGGAGTGCCCGACAGGGGAGACACAATGAGCAGTTCTTC
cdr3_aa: CAWSARQGRHNEQFF

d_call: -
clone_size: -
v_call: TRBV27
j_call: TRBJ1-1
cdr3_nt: TGTGCCAGCAGTTTACCCACCTGGGGGAGGACTGAAGCTTTCTTT
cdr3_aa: CASSLPTWGRTEAFF

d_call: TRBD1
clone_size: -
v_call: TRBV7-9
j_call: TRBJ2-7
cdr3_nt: TGTGCCAGCAGCTTAGCGAATGGGGGACAGGGTAGTAGCGAGCAGTACTTC
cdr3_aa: CASSLANGGQGSSEQYF

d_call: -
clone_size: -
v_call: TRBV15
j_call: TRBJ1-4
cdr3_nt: TGTGCCACCAGCAGAGCTGAGGGCGGACTTAATGAAAAACTGTTTTTT
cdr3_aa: CATSRAEGGLNEKLFF

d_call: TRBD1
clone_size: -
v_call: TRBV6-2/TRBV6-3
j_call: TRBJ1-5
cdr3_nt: TGTGCCAGCAGTTTCCGACAGGGCGTAAGCAATCAGCCCCAGCATTTT
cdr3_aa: CASSFRQGVSNQPQHF

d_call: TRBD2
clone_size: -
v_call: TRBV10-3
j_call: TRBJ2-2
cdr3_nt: TGTGCCATCACATCAAGCGGGGTTAACACCGGGGAGCTGTTTTTT
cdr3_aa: CAITSSGVNTGELFF

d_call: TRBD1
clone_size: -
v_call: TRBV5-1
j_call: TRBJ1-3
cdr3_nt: TGCGCCAGCAGCTTAGCAGGGGGGATGTTTGGAAACACCATATATTTT
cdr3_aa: CASSLAGGMFGNTIYF

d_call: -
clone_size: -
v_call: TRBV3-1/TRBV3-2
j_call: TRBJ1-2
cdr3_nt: TGTGCCAGCAGCCGAGACAGGCTCCATGGCTACACCTTC
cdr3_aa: CASSRDRLHGYTF